A selection of T cell receptor beta chains follows, all from one sample in a study of monozygotic twins with inflammatory bowel disease. TCRdb re-called the 5' RACE reads; every CDR3 protein appears as one record, without DNA. This sample's clone table lists 420,000 or so distinct CDR3 sequences. The sequencing input was blood. The receptors originated from a human donor with ulcerative colitis or Crohn's disease, or a healthy co-twin of an affected twin (not recorded which). Each CDR3 is given with its conserved first and last residue.

v_gene	j_gene	CDR3aa
TRBV7-7	TRBJ2-1	CASSLAGPSSYNEQFF
TRBV6-1	TRBJ1-2	CASSASPTGRWYGYTF
TRBV24-1	TRBJ1-4	CATSLARDSNNEKLFF
TRBV7-9	TRBJ1-2	CASSPSEVPNF
TRBV9	TRBJ2-5	CASSPRTSSETQYF
TRBV7-3	TRBJ2-1	CASSLAPFETRSNEQFF
TRBV11-2	TRBJ2-1	CASSAGQGVDEQFF
TRBV20-1	TRBJ2-5	CSARSLGVGETQYF
TRBV7-6	TRBJ2-3	CASSDSGSPHYF
TRBV27	TRBJ2-5	CASSNEPRQGSETQYF
TRBV3-1	TRBJ1-1	CASSQDDSTEAFF
TRBV4-3	TRBJ2-2	CASSQAGQIANTGELFF
TRBV4-3	TRBJ2-7	CASSQDRTNPYYEQYF
TRBV19	TRBJ2-5	CASSMTASLQETQYF
TRBV7-8	TRBJ2-5	CASSLRTSGSRRETQYF
TRBV5-1	TRBJ2-2	CASSLGSTGELFF
TRBV20-1	TRBJ2-7	CSAPGEESYEQYF
TRBV7-6	TRBJ2-7	CASSLGGQGKDEQYF
TRBV5-4	TRBJ2-1	CASSPSVGQGQFF
TRBV4-2	TRBJ2-7	CASSQEGSLYEQYF
TRBV6-2/TRBV6-3	TRBJ1-5	CASGTGRNQPQHF
TRBV11-1	TRBJ1-4	CASTRTGWNRTANEKLFF
TRBV5-1	TRBJ2-6	CASSIVSGANVLTF
TRBV25-1	TRBJ1-2	CASRASGTGPAGGYTF
TRBV12-5	TRBJ2-1	CASGFGNEQFF
TRBV30	TRBJ2-2	CAWSVRRGIGTGELFF
TRBV20-1	TRBJ2-5	CSAMSSGKRETQYF
TRBV11-2	TRBJ2-7	CASSLLPQGRGEQYF
TRBV29-1	TRBJ2-3	CSVVGDRGADTQYF
TRBV5-6	TRBJ2-3	CASSPVPGTDTQYF
TRBV28	TRBJ2-3	CASSLGTVDTQYF
TRBV19	TRBJ1-1	CASSSRQHTEAFF
TRBV12-3/TRBV12-4	TRBJ1-6	CASSPGPPRNNSPLHF
TRBV6-2/TRBV6-3	TRBJ2-3	CASSYQQGQGNTDTQYF
TRBV14	TRBJ1-1	CASSYDLGGSGTEAFF
TRBV2	TRBJ2-2	CASSWTGKGTGELFF
TRBV20-1	TRBJ2-5	CSARGFLTGFQETQYF
TRBV10-3	TRBJ2-5	CAISEPSLAGQETQYF
TRBV2	TRBJ2-3	CASSPGLAGAGGTQYF
TRBV9	TRBJ1-1	CASSGTPGDTEAFF
TRBV28	TRBJ2-5	CASSLTSQTQYF
TRBV20-1	TRBJ1-1	CSADPGDRFEAFF
TRBV29-1	TRBJ2-3	CSMSLAGVTDTQYF
TRBV20-1	TRBJ1-1	CSARRQTNTEAFF
TRBV20-1	TRBJ1-4	CSAISDTTNEKLFF
TRBV7-2	TRBJ2-5	CASSRIAGGQETQYF
TRBV25-1	TRBJ2-2	CASSDRKGNTGELFF
TRBV20-1	TRBJ2-2	CSALAGGSVGELFF
TRBV20-1	TRBJ2-3	CSARPGTRASTDTQYF
TRBV27	TRBJ1-1	CASSSHLGPEAFF
TRBV5-1	TRBJ1-4	CASSLDGWGTNEKLFF
TRBV12-3/TRBV12-4	TRBJ2-1	CASSSSFPEQFF
TRBV5-1	TRBJ1-5	CASSFLGTWGVNSNQPQHF
TRBV12-3/TRBV12-4	TRBJ2-2	CASSKTGFAGELFF
TRBV7-2	TRBJ2-7	CASSSGIGGSYEQYF
TRBV6-1	TRBJ1-1	CASRSLDTEAFF